The present T cell receptor beta chain was sequenced within a study of OX40 agonist ivuxolimab in advanced cancers. About the research overall: Eligibility admitted prior anti-PD-1, anti-PD-L1 or anti-CTLA-4 therapy; about 40% had some.

Germline V gene lookup returns CDR1 SGHAT and CDR2 FQNNGV. This CDR3 is 12 amino acids long. With 8 bases removed from V and 4 bases from J, the gap between germline ends came to 9 bases. Clones were sequenced by immunoSEQ multiplex PCR, and TCRdb holds only the in-frame ones, with some missing. The sample lists about 41,000 clones, just under 85% seen once, with 2.5% to 3% in the top ten. The sample was CD4+ or CD8+ T cells sorted from blood, taken in a trial of the OX40 agonist ivuxolimab. The receptor was derived from an adult with an advanced solid tumor such as melanoma, head and neck, liver or kidney cancer. The V and J genes are TRBV11-2 and TRBJ1-3; TRBD1 might be the D (5 bases). CDR3 bases: TGTGCCAGCGATAAGGGGGGAAACACCATATATTTT. Translation gives CASDKGGNTIYF.